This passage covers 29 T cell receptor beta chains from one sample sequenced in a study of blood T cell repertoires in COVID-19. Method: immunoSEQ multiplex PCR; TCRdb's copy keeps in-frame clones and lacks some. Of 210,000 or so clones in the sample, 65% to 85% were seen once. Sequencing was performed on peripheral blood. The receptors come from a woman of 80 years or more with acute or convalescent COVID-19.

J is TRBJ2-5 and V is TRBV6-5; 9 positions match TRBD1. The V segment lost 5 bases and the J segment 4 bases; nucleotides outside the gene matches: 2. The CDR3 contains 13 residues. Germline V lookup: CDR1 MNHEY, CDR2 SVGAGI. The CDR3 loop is CASSKDRGETQYF. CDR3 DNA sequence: TGTGCCAGCAGTAAGGACAGGGGAGAGACCCAGTACTTC.

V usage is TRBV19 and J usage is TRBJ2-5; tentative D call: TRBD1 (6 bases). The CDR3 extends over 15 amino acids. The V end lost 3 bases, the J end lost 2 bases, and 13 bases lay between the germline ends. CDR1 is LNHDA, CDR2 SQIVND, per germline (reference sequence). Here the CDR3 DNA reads TGTGCCAGTAGTATGGAGAGGGGGTTACAAGAGACCCAGTACTTC. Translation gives CASSMERGLQETQYF.

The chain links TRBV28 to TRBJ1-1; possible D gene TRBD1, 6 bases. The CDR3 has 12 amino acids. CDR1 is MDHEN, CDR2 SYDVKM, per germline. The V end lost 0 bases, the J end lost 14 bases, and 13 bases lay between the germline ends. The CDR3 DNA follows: TGTGCCAGCAGTTTATGGTCGGACAGCCTATTCTTT. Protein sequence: CASSLWSDSLFF.

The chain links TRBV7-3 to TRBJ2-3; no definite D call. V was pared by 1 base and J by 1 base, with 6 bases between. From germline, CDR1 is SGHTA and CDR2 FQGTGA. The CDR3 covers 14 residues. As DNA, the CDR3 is TGTGCCAGCAGCTTAAATTTCGGCACAGATACGCAGTATTTT. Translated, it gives CASSLNFGTDTQYF.

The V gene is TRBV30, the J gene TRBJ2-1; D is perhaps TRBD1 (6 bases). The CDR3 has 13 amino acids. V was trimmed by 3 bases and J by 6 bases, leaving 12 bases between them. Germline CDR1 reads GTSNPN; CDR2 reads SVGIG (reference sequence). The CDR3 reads CAWSQGQFNEQFF. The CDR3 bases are TGTGCCTGGAGCCAGGGACAATTCAATGAGCAGTTCTTC.

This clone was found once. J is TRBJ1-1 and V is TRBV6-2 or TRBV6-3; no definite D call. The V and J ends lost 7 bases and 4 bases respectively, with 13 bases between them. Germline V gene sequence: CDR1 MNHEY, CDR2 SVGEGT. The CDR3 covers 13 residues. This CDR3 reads CASTPRVATEAFF. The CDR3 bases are TGTGCCAGCACCCCGAGGGTGGCCACTGAAGCTTTCTTT.

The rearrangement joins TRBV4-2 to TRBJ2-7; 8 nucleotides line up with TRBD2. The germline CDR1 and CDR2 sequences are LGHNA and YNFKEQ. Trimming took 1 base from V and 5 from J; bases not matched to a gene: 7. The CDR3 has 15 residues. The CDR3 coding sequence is TGTGCCAGCAGCCAAGCCGGGACTAGGTCTCACGAGCAGTACTTC. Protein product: CASSQAGTRSHEQYF.

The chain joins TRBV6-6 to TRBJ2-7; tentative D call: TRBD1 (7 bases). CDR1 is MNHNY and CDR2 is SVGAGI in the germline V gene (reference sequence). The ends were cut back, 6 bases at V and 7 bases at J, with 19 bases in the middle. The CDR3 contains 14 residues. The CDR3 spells CASRIDLTGREQYF. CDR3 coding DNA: TGTGCCAGCAGGATAGACCTGACAGGGAGGGAGCAGTACTTC.

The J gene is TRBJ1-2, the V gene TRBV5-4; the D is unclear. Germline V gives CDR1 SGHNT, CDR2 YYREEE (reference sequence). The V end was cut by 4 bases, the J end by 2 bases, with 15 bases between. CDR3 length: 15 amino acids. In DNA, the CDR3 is TGTGCCAGCAGCCTCCCCCTTGGAGGCAACTATGGCTACACCTTC. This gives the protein CASSLPLGGNYGYTF.

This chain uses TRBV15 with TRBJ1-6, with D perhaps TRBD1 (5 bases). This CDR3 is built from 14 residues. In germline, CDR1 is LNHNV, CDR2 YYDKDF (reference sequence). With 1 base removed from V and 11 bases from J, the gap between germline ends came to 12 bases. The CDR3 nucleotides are TGTGCCACCAGCAGAGCACAGGAGAGGCCACCCCTCCACTTT. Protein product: CATSRAQERPPLHF.

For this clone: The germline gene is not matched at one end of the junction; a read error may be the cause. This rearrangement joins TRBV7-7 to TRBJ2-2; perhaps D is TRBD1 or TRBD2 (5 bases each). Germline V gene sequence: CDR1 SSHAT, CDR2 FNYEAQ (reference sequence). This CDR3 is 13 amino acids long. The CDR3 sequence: CASSLGETGELFF. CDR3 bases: TGTGCTAGCAGCCTAGGGGAGACCGGGGAGCTGTTTTTT.

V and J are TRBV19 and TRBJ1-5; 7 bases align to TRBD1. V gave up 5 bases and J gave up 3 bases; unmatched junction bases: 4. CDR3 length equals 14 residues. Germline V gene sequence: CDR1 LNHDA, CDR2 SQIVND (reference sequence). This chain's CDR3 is CASSVGQFNQPQHF. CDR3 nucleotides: TGTGCCAGTAGTGTGGGACAGTTCAATCAGCCCCAGCATTTT.

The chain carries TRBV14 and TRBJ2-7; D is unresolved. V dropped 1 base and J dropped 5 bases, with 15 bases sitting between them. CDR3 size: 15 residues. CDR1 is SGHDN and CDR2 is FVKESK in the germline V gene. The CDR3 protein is CASSQVAGSVNEQYF. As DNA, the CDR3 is TGTGCCAGCAGCCAAGTTGCCGGGTCGGTAAACGAGCAGTACTTC.

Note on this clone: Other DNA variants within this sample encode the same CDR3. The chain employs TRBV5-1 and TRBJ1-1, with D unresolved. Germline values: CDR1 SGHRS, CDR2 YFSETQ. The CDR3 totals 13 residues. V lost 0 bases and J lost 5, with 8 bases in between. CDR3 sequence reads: CASSLGGGTEAFF. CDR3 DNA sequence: TGCGCCAGCAGCTTGGGAGGCGGGACTGAAGCTTTCTTT.

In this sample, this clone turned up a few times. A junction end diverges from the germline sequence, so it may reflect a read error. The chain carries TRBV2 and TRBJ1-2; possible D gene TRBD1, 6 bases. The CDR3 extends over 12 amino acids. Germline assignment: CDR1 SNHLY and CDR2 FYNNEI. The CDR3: CASSEFYRELLF. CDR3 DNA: TGTGCCAGCAGTGAGTTTTACAGGGAGCTCCTCTTC.

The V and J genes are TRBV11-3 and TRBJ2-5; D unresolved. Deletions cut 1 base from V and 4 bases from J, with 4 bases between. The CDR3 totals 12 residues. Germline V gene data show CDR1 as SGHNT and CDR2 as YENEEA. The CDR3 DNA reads TGTGCCAGCAGCTTAGGGAGAGAGACCCAGTACTTC. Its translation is CASSLGRETQYF.

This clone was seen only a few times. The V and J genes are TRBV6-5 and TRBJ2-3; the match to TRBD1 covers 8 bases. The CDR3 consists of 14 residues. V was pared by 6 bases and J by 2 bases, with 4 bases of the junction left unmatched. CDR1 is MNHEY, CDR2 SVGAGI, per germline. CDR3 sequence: CASSLTGATDTQYF. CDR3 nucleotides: TGTGCCAGCAGCTTGACAGGGGCCACAGATACGCAGTATTTT.

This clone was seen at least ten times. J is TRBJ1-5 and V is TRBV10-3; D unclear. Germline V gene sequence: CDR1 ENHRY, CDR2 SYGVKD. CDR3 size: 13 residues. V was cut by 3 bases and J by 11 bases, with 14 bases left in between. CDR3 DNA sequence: TGTGCCATCAGTGATATCGGGAGTTGGACCCAGCATTTT. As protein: CAISDIGSWTQHF.

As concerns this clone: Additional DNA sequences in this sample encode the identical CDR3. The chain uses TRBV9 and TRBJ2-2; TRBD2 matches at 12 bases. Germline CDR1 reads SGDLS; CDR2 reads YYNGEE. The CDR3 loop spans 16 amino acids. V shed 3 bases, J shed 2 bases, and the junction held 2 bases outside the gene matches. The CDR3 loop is CASSAGLAGNTGELFF. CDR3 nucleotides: TGTGCCAGCAGCGCCGGACTAGCGGGAAACACCGGGGAGCTGTTTTTT. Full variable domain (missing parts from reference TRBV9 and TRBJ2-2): DSGVTQTPKHLITATGQRVTLRCSPRSGDLSVYWYQQSLDQGLQFLIQYYNGEERAKGNILERFSAQQFPDLHSELNLSSLELGDSALYFCASSAGLAGNTGELFFGEGSRLTVL.

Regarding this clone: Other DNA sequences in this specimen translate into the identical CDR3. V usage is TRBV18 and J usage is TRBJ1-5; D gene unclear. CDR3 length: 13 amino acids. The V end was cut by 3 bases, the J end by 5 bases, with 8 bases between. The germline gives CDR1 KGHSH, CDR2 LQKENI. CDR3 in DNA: TGTGCCAGCTCACCTGATCGAGATCAGCCCCAGCATTTT. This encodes CASSPDRDQPQHF.

CDR3 nucleotides: TGTGCCAGCAGGGTGAGTCAGCCCCAGCATTTT. Protein: CASRVSQPQHF. The rearrangement links TRBV2 to TRBJ1-5; unclear D gene. Trimming left V 6 bases short and J 6 bases short, with 6 bases between. The CDR3 consists of 11 residues. Germline lookup yields CDR1 SNHLY and CDR2 FYNNEI.

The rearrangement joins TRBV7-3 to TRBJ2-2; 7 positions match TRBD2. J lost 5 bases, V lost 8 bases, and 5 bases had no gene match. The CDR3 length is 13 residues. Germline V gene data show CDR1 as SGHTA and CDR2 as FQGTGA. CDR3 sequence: CASSGGYTGELFF. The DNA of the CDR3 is TGTGCCAGCTCCGGGGGGTATACCGGGGAGCTGTTTTTT.

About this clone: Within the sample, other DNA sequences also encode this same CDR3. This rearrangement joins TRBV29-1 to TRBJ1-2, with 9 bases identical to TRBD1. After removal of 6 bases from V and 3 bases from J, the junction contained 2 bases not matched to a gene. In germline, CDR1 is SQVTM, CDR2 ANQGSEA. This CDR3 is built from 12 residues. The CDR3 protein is CSVRTGDYGYTF. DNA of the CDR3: TGCAGCGTAAGGACAGGGGACTATGGCTACACCTTC.

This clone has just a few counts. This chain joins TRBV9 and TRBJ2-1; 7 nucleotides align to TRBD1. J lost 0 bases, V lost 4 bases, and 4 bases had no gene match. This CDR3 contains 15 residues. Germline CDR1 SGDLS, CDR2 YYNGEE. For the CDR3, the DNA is TGTGCCAGCAGCTTGACAGGGAGCTCCTACAATGAGCAGTTCTTC. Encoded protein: CASSLTGSSYNEQFF.

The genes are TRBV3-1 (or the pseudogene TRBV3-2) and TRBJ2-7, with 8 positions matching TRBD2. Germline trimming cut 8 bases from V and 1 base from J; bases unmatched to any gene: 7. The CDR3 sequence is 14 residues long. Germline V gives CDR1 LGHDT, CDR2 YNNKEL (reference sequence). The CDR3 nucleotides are TGTGCCAGCTGGCCGGGGGGGACTTCCTACGAGCAGTACTTC. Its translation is CASWPGGTSYEQYF.

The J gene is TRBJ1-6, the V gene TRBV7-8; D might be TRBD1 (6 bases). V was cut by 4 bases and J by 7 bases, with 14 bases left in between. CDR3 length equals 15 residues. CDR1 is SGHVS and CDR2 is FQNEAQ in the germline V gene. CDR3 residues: CASSSHRAFNSPLHF. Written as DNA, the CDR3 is TGTGCCAGCAGCTCTCACAGGGCGTTCAATTCACCCCTCCACTTT.

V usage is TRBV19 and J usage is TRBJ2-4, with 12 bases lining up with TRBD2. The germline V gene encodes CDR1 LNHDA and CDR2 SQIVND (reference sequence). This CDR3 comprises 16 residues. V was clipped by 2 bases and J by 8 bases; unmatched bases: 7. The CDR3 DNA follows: TGTGCCAGTAGTATAAGGGCTAGCGGGAGGGGGGACATTCAGTACTTC. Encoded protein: CASSIRASGRGDIQYF.

For the CDR3, the DNA is TGTGCCAGCAGTTACTCGAGCCGAACCTATGGCTACACCTTC. As protein: CASSYSSRTYGYTF. This rearrangement joins TRBV6-5 to TRBJ1-2; the D is unclear. CDR1 MNHEY and CDR2 SVGAGI come from the germline V gene. V was shortened by 0 bases and J by 4 bases, with 9 bases between the two germline ends. The CDR3 runs 14 residues.

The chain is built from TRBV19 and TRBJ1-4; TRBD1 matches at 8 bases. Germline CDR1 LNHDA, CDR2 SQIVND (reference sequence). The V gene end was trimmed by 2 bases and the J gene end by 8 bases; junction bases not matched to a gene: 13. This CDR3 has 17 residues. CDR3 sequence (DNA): TGTGCCAGTAGTATACCCGACAGGGGATCCCCGGGGGAAAAACTGTTTTTT. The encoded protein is CASSIPDRGSPGEKLFF.